This TCR beta chain was found in a study of T cells after yellow fever vaccination. The overall study: Some fractions had low cell numbers, and these were prepared with SMART-Seq v4 Ultra Low Input. Study conclusions and caveats: Reappearance after the booster was observed for most primary-vaccination clones (about 95% CD4, roughly 88% CD8).

About this clonotype itself: Its specificity is not known.

A single record per CDR3 protein comes from TCRdb applying MiXCR to the 5' RACE reads. The sample carries more than 350,000 distinct CDR3 sequences, 11% recorded once. The V gene lost 3 bases and the J gene lost 6 bases, with 13 bases spanning the gap. This CDR3 spans 14 amino acids. Germline lookup yields CDR1 SEHNR and CDR2 FQNEAQ (reference sequence). The sequenced sample was PBMCs, obtained on the day of the first yellow fever vaccination. The gene calls are TRBV7-9 and TRBJ2-3, with unresolved D. The sequence was collected from a man aged 18 to 35 who received the YFV17D yellow fever vaccine. CDR3 DNA sequence: TGTGCCAGCAGCTTCAACCTATTTAGGGATACGCAGTATTTT. It yields the protein CASSFNLFRDTQYF.